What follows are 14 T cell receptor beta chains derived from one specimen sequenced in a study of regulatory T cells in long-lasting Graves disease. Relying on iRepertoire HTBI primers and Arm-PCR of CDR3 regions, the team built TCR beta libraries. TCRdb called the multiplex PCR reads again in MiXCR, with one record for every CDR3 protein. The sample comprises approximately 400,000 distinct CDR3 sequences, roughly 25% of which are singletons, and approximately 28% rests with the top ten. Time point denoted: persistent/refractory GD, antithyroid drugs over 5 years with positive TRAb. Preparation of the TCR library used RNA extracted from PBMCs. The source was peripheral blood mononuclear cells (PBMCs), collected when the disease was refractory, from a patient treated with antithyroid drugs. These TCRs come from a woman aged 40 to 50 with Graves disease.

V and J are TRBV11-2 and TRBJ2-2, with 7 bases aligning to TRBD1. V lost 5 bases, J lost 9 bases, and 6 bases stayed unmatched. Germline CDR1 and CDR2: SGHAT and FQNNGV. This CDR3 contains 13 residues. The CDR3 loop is CASSKTGARELFF. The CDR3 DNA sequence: TGTGCCAGCAGCAAAACAGGGGCCAGGGAGCTGTTTTTT.

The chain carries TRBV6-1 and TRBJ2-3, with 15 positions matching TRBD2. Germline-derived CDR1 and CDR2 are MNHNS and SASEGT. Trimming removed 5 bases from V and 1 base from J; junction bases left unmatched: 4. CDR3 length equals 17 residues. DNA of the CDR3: TGTGCCAGCAGTACGGGACTAGCGGGAGGACGCACAGATACGCAGTATTTT. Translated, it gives CASSTGLAGGRTDTQYF.

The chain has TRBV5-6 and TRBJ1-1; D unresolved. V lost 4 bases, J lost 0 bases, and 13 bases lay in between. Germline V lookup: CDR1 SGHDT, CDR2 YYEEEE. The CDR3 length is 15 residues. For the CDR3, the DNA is TGTGCCAGCAGCGGTTCCAGGATGATGAACACTGAAGCTTTCTTT. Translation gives CASSGSRMMNTEAFF.

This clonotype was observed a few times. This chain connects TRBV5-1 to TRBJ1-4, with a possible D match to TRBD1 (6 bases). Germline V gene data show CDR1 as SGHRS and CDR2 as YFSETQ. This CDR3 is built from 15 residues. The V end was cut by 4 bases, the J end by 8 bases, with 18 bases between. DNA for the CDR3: TGCGCCAGCAGCCCGGGGGACATCGAGAACGAAAAACTGTTTTTT. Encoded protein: CASSPGDIENEKLFF.

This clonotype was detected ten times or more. CDR3 residues: CASTPFTGNTGELFF. The CDR3 DNA is TGTGCCAGCACCCCGTTTACGGGGAACACCGGGGAGCTGTTTTTT. The gene calls are TRBV2 and TRBJ2-2; unclear D gene. This CDR3 spans 15 amino acids. The V end was cut by 7 bases, the J end by 1 base, with 13 bases between. Germline loops: CDR1 SNHLY, CDR2 FYNNEI.

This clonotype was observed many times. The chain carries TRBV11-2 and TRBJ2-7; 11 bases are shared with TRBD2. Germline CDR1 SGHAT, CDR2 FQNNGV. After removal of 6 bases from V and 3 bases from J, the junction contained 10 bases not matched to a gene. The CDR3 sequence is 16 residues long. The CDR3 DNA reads TGTGCCAGCAGTTGGAACTCCGGGACTAGCGGCTACGAGCAGTACTTC. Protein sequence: CASSWNSGTSGYEQYF.

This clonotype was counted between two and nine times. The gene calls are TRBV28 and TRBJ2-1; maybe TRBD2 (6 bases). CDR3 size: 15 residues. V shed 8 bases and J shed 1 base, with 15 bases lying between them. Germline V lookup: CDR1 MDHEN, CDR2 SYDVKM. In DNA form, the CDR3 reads TGTGCCAGCCTTGATTCTAGCGTTTCCTACAATGAGCAGTTCTTC. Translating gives CASLDSSVSYNEQFF.

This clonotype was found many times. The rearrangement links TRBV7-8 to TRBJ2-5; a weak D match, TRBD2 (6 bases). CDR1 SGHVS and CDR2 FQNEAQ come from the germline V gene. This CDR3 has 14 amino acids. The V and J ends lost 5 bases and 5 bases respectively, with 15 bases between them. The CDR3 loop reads CASSLGSRGETQYF. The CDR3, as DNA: TGTGCCAGCAGCCTCGGGAGCCGGGGGGAGACCCAGTACTTC.

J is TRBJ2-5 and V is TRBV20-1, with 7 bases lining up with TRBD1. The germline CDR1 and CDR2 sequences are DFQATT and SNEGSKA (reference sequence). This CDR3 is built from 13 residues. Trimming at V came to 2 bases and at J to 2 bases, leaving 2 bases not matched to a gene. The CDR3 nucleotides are TGCAGTGCTAGATGGGACAGACAAGAGACCCAGTACTTC. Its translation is CSARWDRQETQYF.

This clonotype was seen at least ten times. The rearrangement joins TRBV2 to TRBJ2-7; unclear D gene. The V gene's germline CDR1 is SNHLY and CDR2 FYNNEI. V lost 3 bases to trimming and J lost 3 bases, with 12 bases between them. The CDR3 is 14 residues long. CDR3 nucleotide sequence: TGTGCCAGCAGTGATTGGGTGTTAAGCTACGAGCAGTACTTC. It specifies CASSDWVLSYEQYF.

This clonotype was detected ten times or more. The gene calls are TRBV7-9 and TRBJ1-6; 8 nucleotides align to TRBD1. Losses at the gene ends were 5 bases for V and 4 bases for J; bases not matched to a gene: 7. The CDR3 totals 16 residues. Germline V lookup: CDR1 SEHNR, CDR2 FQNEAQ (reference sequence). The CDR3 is CASSAGTGFYNSPLHF. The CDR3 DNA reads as TGTGCCAGCAGCGCGGGGACAGGTTTTTATAATTCACCCCTCCACTTT.

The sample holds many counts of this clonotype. The CDR3 nucleotides are TGTGCCATCAGTCCGACAGGGGTTGATCAGCCCCAGCATTTT. Its translation: CAISPTGVDQPQHF. The V gene is TRBV10-3, the J gene TRBJ1-5, with TRBD1 identical over 8 bases. In germline, CDR1 is ENHRY, CDR2 SYGVKD. This CDR3 contains 14 residues. V lost 5 bases, J lost 5 bases, and 5 bases stayed unmatched.

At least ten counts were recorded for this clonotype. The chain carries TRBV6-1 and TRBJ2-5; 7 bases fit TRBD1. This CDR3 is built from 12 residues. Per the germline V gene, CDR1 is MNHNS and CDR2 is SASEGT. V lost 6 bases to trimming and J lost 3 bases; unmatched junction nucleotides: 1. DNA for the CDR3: TGTGCCAGCAGAGGGACAGAAGAGACCCAGTACTTC. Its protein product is CASRGTEETQYF.

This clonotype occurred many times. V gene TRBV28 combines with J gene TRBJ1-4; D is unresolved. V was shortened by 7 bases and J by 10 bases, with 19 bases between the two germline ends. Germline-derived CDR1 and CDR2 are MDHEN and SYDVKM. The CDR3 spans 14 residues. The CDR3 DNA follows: TGTGCCAGCAAGAAAACAAGGGAGTGGGGAAAACTGTTTTTT. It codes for CASKKTREWGKLFF.